The subject of this entry is one T cell receptor (beta chain). This sample is drawn from a study of T cells in Graves' hyperthyroidism and ophthalmopathy. Amplification of TCR beta CDR3 regions was performed using RNA transcripts as template. First-round RT-PCR of the TCR CDR3 relied on the HTBI primer set. TCRdb recomputed calls from the multiplex PCR reads with MiXCR, one row per CDR3 protein. The profile shows approximately 210,000 distinct CDR3 sequences, roughly 18% of them singletons. The sequenced material came from blood. This TCR came from a man between 50 and 59 years old with Graves' hyperthyroidism.

In DNA, the CDR3 is TGCAGTGCTGCAAGCGGGAGACTCTTCTACGAGCAGTACTTC. Translating it yields CSAASGRLFYEQYF. The chain carries TRBV20-1 and TRBJ2-7; 8 positions agree with TRBD2. From germline, CDR1 is DFQATT and CDR2 SNEGSKA (reference sequence). J lost 3 bases, V lost 5 bases, and 9 bases had no gene match. The length of the CDR3 is 14 residues.